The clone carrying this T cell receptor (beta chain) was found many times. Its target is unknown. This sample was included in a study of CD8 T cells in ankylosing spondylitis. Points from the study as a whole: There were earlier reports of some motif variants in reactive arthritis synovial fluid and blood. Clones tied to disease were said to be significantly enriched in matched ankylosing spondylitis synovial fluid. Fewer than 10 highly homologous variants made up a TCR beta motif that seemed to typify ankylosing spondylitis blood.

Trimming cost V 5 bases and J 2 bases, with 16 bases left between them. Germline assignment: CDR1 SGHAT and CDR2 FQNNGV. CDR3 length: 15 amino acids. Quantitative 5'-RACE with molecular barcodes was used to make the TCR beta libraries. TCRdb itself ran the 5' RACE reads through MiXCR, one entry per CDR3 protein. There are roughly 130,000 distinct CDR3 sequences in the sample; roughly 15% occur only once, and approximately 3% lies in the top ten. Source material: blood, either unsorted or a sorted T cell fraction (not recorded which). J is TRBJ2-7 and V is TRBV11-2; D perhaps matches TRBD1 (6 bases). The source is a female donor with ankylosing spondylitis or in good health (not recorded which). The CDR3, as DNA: TGTGCCAGCAGCACCCGCCCGACAGGAGCCTACGAGCAGTACTTC. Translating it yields CASSTRPTGAYEQYF.